Each of the 13 T cell receptor beta chains below was sequenced from the same sample in a study of spatial heterogeneity in lung cancer. Time point in this sample: sample taken at primary tumor resection. Whole RNA, which was extracted from tumor, nontumor lung tissue or frozen PBMC, was sequenced without any cell sorting. In TCRdb, the 5' RACE reads were re-called with MiXCR into one record per CDR3 protein. The table has approximately 52,000 distinct CDR3 sequences, less than 5.5% seen once. This specimen consisted of PBMCs, obtained at surgery. These receptors originate from a male donor with early-stage non-small cell lung cancer.

This clonotype was counted many times. CDR3 in amino acids: CATSRGRTGGEEKLFF. The DNA of the CDR3 is TGTGCCACCAGCAGAGGGCGGACAGGGGGTGAAGAAAAACTGTTTTTT. The J gene is TRBJ1-4, the V gene TRBV15, with TRBD1 identical over 10 bases. Germline CDR1 is LNHNV and CDR2 is YYDKDF (reference sequence). The trim removed 1 base at V and 8 bases at J, leaving 7 bases unmatched. CDR3 size: 16 residues.

This clonotype was observed many times. V is TRBV10-3 and J is TRBJ1-5; TRBD1 might be the D (5 bases). Looked up from germline, CDR1 is ENHRY and CDR2 is SYGVKD. The CDR3 has 15 residues. With 0 bases removed from V and 7 bases from J, the gap between germline ends came to 13 bases. The CDR3 protein is CAISESGVNSQPQHF. CDR3 nucleotide sequence: TGTGCCATCAGTGAGTCAGGGGTAAATTCGCAGCCCCAGCATTTT.

This clonotype was counted at least ten times. The genes are TRBV5-1 and TRBJ2-1, with 8 bases lining up with TRBD1. J was trimmed by 8 bases and V by 3 bases; bases with no gene match: 10. Germline assignment: CDR1 SGHRS and CDR2 YFSETQ. The CDR3 runs 15 residues. The CDR3 DNA is TGCGCCAGCAGCTCCGGGACAGGTTACAATCATGAGCAGTTCTTC. Its translation is CASSSGTGYNHEQFF.

This clonotype was found many times. CDR3 sequence (DNA): TGTGCCAGCAGGAAGGGAGGGGTTAATCAGCCCCAGCATTTT. Its translation is CASRKGGVNQPQHF. The gene calls are TRBV6-5 and TRBJ1-5, with a tentative D call TRBD1 (5 bases). CDR3 length equals 14 residues. Germline V lookup: CDR1 MNHEY, CDR2 SVGAGI. V was cut by 6 bases and J by 4 bases, with 13 bases left in between.

This clonotype was seen at least ten times. This chain's CDR3 is CASSLFLAGGTYEQYF. Here the CDR3 DNA reads TGTGCCAGCAGCCTCTTCCTAGCGGGAGGGACCTACGAGCAGTACTTC. The chain is built from TRBV3-1 and TRBJ2-7; 12 positions match TRBD2. Germline lookup yields CDR1 LGHDT and CDR2 YNNKEL (reference sequence). The CDR3 sequence is 16 residues long. Unmatched junction bases numbered 6, after V lost 4 bases and J lost 2 bases.

The table lists this clonotype with many counts. This chain connects TRBV3-1 to TRBJ2-5; D call uncertain. The germline V and J ends were trimmed by 0 bases and 7 bases, with 6 bases remaining between them. In germline, CDR1 is LGHDT, CDR2 YNNKEL (reference sequence). The CDR3 runs 12 residues. The CDR3 DNA follows: TGTGCCAGCAGCCAAGAGAAGAGGACCCAGTACTTC. This gives the protein CASSQEKRTQYF.

There are many counts of this clonotype. J is TRBJ2-1 and V is TRBV2; a weak D match, TRBD2 (5 bases). V was clipped by 0 bases and J by 10 bases, with 10 bases between them. CDR1 and CDR2 from the germline V gene are SNHLY and FYNNEI. CDR3 length: 13 amino acids. CDR3 amino acids: CASSEAGLREQFF. DNA of the CDR3: TGTGCCAGCAGTGAAGCAGGACTCCGGGAGCAGTTCTTC.

In this sample, this clonotype turned up many times. J is TRBJ1-5 and V is TRBV10-3; the D is unclear. This CDR3 spans 14 amino acids. Trimming left V 3 bases short and J 3 bases short, with 9 bases between. Germline V gives CDR1 ENHRY, CDR2 SYGVKD. The CDR3 bases are TGTGCCATCAGTGAAACAGCCGACAATCAGCCCCAGCATTTT. The encoded protein is CAISETADNQPQHF.

This clonotype appeared many times. The chain recombines TRBV29-1 with TRBJ2-3, with D possibly TRBD1 on 6 matching bases. Trimming stripped 8 bases from V and 4 bases from J, with 19 bases between. This CDR3 has 14 residues. Per germline, CDR1 SQVTM and CDR2 ANQGSEA. CDR3 sequence reads: CSTERGRGADTQYF. The CDR3 bases are TGCAGCACTGAGAGGGGGAGAGGCGCAGATACGCAGTATTTT.

The V call is TRBV28, the J call TRBJ2-6; TRBD1 or TRBD2 may be the D gene (5 bases each). The CDR3 totals 15 residues. Trimming left V 4 bases short and J 4 bases short, with 11 bases between. The germline V gene encodes CDR1 MDHEN and CDR2 SYDVKM. CDR3 region: CASSWDRTGANVLTF. Written as DNA, the CDR3 is TGTGCCAGCAGTTGGGACCGGACGGGGGCCAACGTCCTGACTTTC.

This clonotype has ten or more counts. V and J are TRBV6-6 and TRBJ2-1; the match to TRBD1 covers 7 bases. CDR3 size: 14 residues. Germline values: CDR1 MNHNY, CDR2 SVGAGI (reference sequence). J gave up 7 bases and V 4 bases, and 7 bases lay outside the gene matches. The CDR3: CASSSSGTANEQFF. In DNA form, the CDR3 reads TGTGCCAGCAGTTCCTCCGGGACAGCTAATGAGCAGTTCTTC.

The chain combines TRBV7-2 with TRBJ2-3; TRBD2 aligns across 13 bases. The CDR3 has 16 residues. The junction had 5 bases not matched to a gene; V was cut back by 4 bases and J by 4 bases. Germline CDR1 reads SGHTA; CDR2 reads FQGNSA. The CDR3 reads CASSSGTSGRADTQYF. In nucleotides, the CDR3 is TGTGCCAGCAGCTCCGGTACTAGCGGGAGGGCAGATACGCAGTATTTT. The variable domain in full, completed from reference TRBV7-2 and TRBJ2-3, reads GAGVSQSPSNKVTEKGKDVELRCDPISGHTALYWYRQSLGQGLEFLIYFQGNSAPDKSGLPSDRFSAERTGGSVSTLTIQRTQQEDSAVYLCASSSGTSGRADTQYFGPGTRLTVL.

This clonotype was seen at least ten times. V gene TRBV19 combines with J gene TRBJ2-4, with D uncertain. The V gene's germline CDR1 is LNHDA and CDR2 SQIVND (reference sequence). Trimming removed 1 base at V and 3 bases at J, with 10 bases between. This CDR3 contains 15 residues. CDR3 protein: CASSIGPWDKNIQYF. The CDR3 region has the DNA TGTGCCAGTAGTATAGGACCCTGGGACAAAAACATTCAGTACTTC.